These 10 T cell receptor beta chains originate from one sample sequenced in a study of blood T cell repertoires in COVID-19. Sequencing used immunoSEQ multiplex PCR; TCRdb keeps in-frame clones, though not all of them. This table holds 200,000 to 300,000 clones, 83% found once. Sequencing was carried out using peripheral blood. The receptors stem from a human donor in a cohort sampled during active COVID-19.

The sample holds a few counts of this clone. This chain uses TRBV15 with TRBJ2-2; D ambiguous. The CDR3 runs 16 residues. Trimming cost V 0 bases and J 0 bases, with 8 bases left between them. CDR1 is LNHNV, CDR2 YYDKDF, per germline (reference sequence). The CDR3 loop reads CATSRDRDTNTGELFF. As DNA, the CDR3 is TGTGCCACCAGCAGAGATCGTGACACGAACACCGGGGAGCTGTTTTTT.

The rearrangement links TRBV7-3 to TRBJ2-5; possible D gene TRBD2, 6 bases. In germline, CDR1 is SGHTA, CDR2 FQGTGA. This CDR3 region has 14 residues. The V end was cut by 4 bases, the J end by 2 bases, with 11 bases between. CDR3 sequence reads: CASSSGLPQETQYF. Written as DNA, the CDR3 is TGTGCCAGCAGCTCCGGACTACCACAAGAGACCCAGTACTTC.

The chain combines TRBV19 with TRBJ2-5; TRBD2 agrees at 12 bases. Germline V gives CDR1 LNHDA, CDR2 SQIVND (reference sequence). V lost 5 bases to trimming and J lost 4 bases; unmatched junction nucleotides: 8. The CDR3 consists of 16 residues. The CDR3, as DNA: TGTGCCAGTAGTCCTCGACTAGCGGGAGTCATAGAGACCCAGTACTTC. Amino acids: CASSPRLAGVIETQYF.

The V call is TRBV28, the J call TRBJ2-7, with TRBD2 matching over 7 bases. Per germline, CDR1 MDHEN and CDR2 SYDVKM. Trimming removed 5 bases from V and 2 bases from J; junction bases left unmatched: 3. This CDR3 has 13 amino acids. The DNA of the CDR3 is TGTGCCAGCAGTGGGGGGGTTCCCTACGAGCAGTACTTC. Protein product: CASSGGVPYEQYF.

The CDR3 region has the DNA TGTGCCAGCCGGGTGGGAGTTACCTACGAGCAGTACTTC. Translated, it gives CASRVGVTYEQYF. The chain is built from TRBV6-5 and TRBJ2-7; D is perhaps TRBD2 (5 bases). Germline-derived CDR1 and CDR2 are MNHEY and SVGAGI. The CDR3 totals 13 residues. Trimming took off 8 bases at V and 2 bases at J, with 13 bases between the two ends.

The chain couples TRBV6-4 to TRBJ1-5; TRBD1 is a possible D gene (5 bases). CDR3 length: 14 residues. Trimming left V 4 bases short and J 1 base short, with 8 bases between. Looked up from germline, CDR1 is MRHNA and CDR2 is SNTAGT. CDR3 protein: CASSVRGSNQPQHF. CDR3 in DNA: TGTGCCAGCAGTGTGCGGGGGAGCAATCAGCCCCAGCATTTT.

The chain recombines TRBV19 with TRBJ2-7; tentative D call: TRBD2 (5 bases). The CDR3 consists of 15 residues. V dropped 3 bases and J dropped 1 base, with 13 bases sitting between them. Germline lookup yields CDR1 LNHDA and CDR2 SQIVND (reference sequence). Here the CDR3 reads CASSMRASASYEQYF. In DNA form, the CDR3 reads TGTGCCAGTAGTATGCGGGCCAGCGCGTCCTACGAGCAGTACTTC.

The chain links TRBV5-1 to TRBJ2-2, with 9 bases lining up with TRBD1. The CDR3 totals 15 residues. Unmatched junction bases numbered 9, after V lost 4 bases and J lost 8 bases. CDR1 SGHRS and CDR2 YFSETQ come from the germline V gene. The CDR3 is CASSGVTGGEGELFF. As DNA, the CDR3 is TGCGCCAGCAGCGGCGTGACAGGGGGGGAGGGGGAGCTGTTTTTT.

The sample holds one count of this clone. This chain joins TRBV19 and TRBJ2-5; 11 bases map to TRBD1. The CDR3 is made up of 15 amino acids. From germline, CDR1 is LNHDA and CDR2 SQIVND (reference sequence). V was pared by 7 bases and J by 5 bases, with 9 bases of the junction left unmatched. CDR3 residues: CASTIGQGADETQYF. The CDR3 region has the DNA TGTGCCAGTACCATAGGACAGGGGGCGGACGAGACCCAGTACTTC.

The V call is TRBV3-1 (or the pseudogene TRBV3-2), the J call TRBJ2-2; 10 nucleotides line up with TRBD2. Germline CDR1 is LGHDT and CDR2 is YNNKEL (reference sequence). The CDR3 covers 17 residues. J was trimmed by 1 base and V by 0 bases; bases with no gene match: 2. The CDR3 sequence: CASSQEVAGGNTGELFF. The CDR3 DNA is TGTGCCAGCAGCCAAGAAGTAGCGGGGGGGAACACCGGGGAGCTGTTTTTT.